This T cell receptor (beta chain) derives from a study of CD8 T cells in Susac syndrome (dated by TCRdb to about 2019). Looking at the study overall: The study used repertoire sequencing to test whether antigen drove CD8+ T cell activation and differentiation in Susac syndrome. CD8+ T cell repertoire clonality was compared between around eleven healthy donors, approximately 14 Susac syndrome patients and 15 multiple sclerosis patients.

V and J lose 0 bases and 1 base, and a span of 4 bases separates them. From cysteine to phenylalanine, the CDR3 is 14 amino acids long. Solely the CDR3 DNA is kept, with 42 bases framed from the first base. Via the germline V gene, CDR1 is SGHDT and CDR2 YYEEEE. This clonotype was seen a single time. What antigen it recognizes has not been identified. Nothing much larger sits one base from this clone, and base qualities are not available. One read gives only weak evidence. Summary of the overall study and its limitations: The number of individuals in the TCR sequencing and HLA analysis was recognized as being relatively small.

RNA was extracted using the RNeasy kit, and about 0.45 to 1 ug of the RNA was reverse transcribed with random hexamers. The immunoSEQ multiplex PCR assay, which covers 54 Vbeta and 13 Jbeta segments, was used to amplify TCR beta CDR3 regions. Bias from PCR amplification was corrected by using a synthetic template baseline for primer optimization and for computational correction. The study's processing was this. Reads were annotated to V, D and J genes per IMGT and analyzed with immunoSEQ Analyzer, keeping only productive sequences. To calculate clonality, Shannon entropy was normalized by log2 of the number of productive unique sequences and then subtracted from one. Public and private clones were assessed among the 100 most prevalent clones of each patient and control. Clones were defined as Susac-specific if absent from the healthy and MS cohorts, from 1052 published viral clones and from other ImmuneACCESS disease sequences. The public reads were run again by TCRdb, first through fastp at Q25 and then through MiXCR, and only productive beta chains were kept. CDR3 protein sequences are deduplicated, and each keeps its most common genes and DNA. The V and J calls come from TCRdb's annotation, not from the publication. The sample yields 110,000 or so distinct CDR3 sequences; about 90% were counted once. Of the sample, 0.12% is held by the ten largest clones.

Peripheral blood CD8+ and CD4+ T cells from healthy donors, Susac syndrome patients and multiple sclerosis patients were profiled by high-throughput TCR beta sequencing. Healthy donors were age- and sex-matched controls. Bulk CD8+ and CD4+ T cells were purified magnetically by negative isolation, whereas CD8+ TEMRA cells were enriched by FACS. Blood was collected in EDTA tubes and processed within 24 hours, with PBMCs isolated through density gradient centrifugation. PBMCs destined for TCR sequencing were cryopreserved in liquid nitrogen and later thawed in a 37 °C water bath. The sorted or isolated CD4+, CD8+ and CD8+ TEMRA cells had a purity of 90% or higher.

Sequencing was carried out using CD8+ T cells from PBMCs. This clonotype originated in a human donor in good health. The receptor chain draws on TRBV5-6 and TRBJ2-2, with the D gene too uncertain to name. The bases read TGTGCCAGCAGCTTGGGACTGAACACCGGGGAGCTGTTTTTT. This gives the protein CASSLGLNTGELFF.